Each of the 7 T cell receptor beta chains below was sequenced from the same sample in a study of T cells in Graves' hyperthyroidism and ophthalmopathy. The CDR3 regions of TCR beta were amplified from RNA transcripts. HTBI primers were the set used in a first-round RT-PCR of the TCR CDR3. One entry per CDR3 protein, called by TCRdb with MiXCR from the multiplex PCR reads. The sample gives roughly 570,000 distinct CDR3 sequences, about 15% of which show up once; about 7% is in the top ten. The specimen was blood. Receptors were obtained from a woman in her twenties or thirties with Graves' hyperthyroidism.

This clonotype was picked up many times. The V call is TRBV2, the J call TRBJ2-1; D possibly matches TRBD1 or TRBD2 (6 bases each). Germline loops: CDR1 SNHLY, CDR2 FYNNEI. V shed 1 base and J shed 0 bases, with 19 bases lying between them. This CDR3 contains 19 residues. CDR3 protein: CASSEVSGASDISYNEQFF. CDR3 DNA sequence: TGTGCCAGCAGTGAAGTGTCAGGGGCTAGCGATATCTCCTACAATGAGCAGTTCTTC.

This clonotype was picked up many times. V is TRBV3-1 and J is TRBJ1-3; D gene uncertain. Per the germline V gene, CDR1 is LGHDT and CDR2 is YNNKEL (reference sequence). This CDR3 spans 15 amino acids. V gave up 2 bases and J gave up 0 bases, with 8 bases separating them. Written as DNA, the CDR3 is TGTGCCAGCAGCCAAAACGCAGTCTCTGGAAACACCATATATTTT. As protein: CASSQNAVSGNTIYF.

This clonotype has a count of ten or more. CDR3 sequence reads: CASSHRVAGGNTGELFF. CDR3 DNA sequence: TGCGCCAGCAGCCATCGGGTAGCGGGAGGCAACACCGGGGAGCTGTTTTTT. The chain links TRBV5-1 to TRBJ2-2; 10 bases are shared with TRBD2. This CDR3 has 17 residues. The ends lost 4 bases at V and 2 bases at J; junction bases unmatched: 8. Germline-derived CDR1 and CDR2 are SGHRS and YFSETQ.

This clonotype was counted a few times. The chain carries TRBV9 and TRBJ1-1, with D possibly TRBD1 on 5 matching bases. V was pared by 1 base and J by 1 base, with 8 bases between. Germline V lookup: CDR1 SGDLS, CDR2 YYNGEE. This CDR3 contains 14 residues. CDR3 DNA: TGTGCCAGCAGCGTAAGGGGTACGAACACTGAAGCTTTCTTT. Amino acids: CASSVRGTNTEAFF.

This clonotype was seen a handful of times. The rearrangement uses TRBV6-2 or TRBV6-3 and TRBJ2-1; no clear D. The CDR3 extends over 10 amino acids. The V gene lost 8 bases and the J gene lost 5 bases, with 4 bases spanning the gap. CDR1 and CDR2 (germline): MNHEY, SVGEGT. The CDR3 nucleotides read TGTGCCAGCGGCAACAATGAGCAGTTCTTC. Residues: CASGNNEQFF.

On this clonotype itself: A clone one base away is much larger, so this may be a read error. V gene TRBV27 combines with J gene TRBJ1-1, with 9 bases fitting TRBD1. The J segment lost 0 bases and the V segment lost 2 bases, leaving 7 bases of the junction unmatched. Germline V gene sequence: CDR1 MNHEY, CDR2 SMNVEV (reference sequence). The CDR3 has 17 amino acids. Here the CDR3 reads CASSLRGTGLLNTEAFF. The CDR3 DNA is TGTGCCAGCAGTTTACGGGGGACAGGGCTTTTGAACACTGAAGCTTTCTTT.

This clonotype showed up many times. This chain uses TRBV5-1 with TRBJ2-7; 9 nucleotides line up with TRBD2. Germline V gene data show CDR1 as SGHRS and CDR2 as YFSETQ. Losses at the gene ends were 4 bases for V and 0 bases for J; bases not matched to a gene: 8. The CDR3 has 16 residues. CDR3 in DNA: TGCGCCAGCAGCGGGTTTAGCGGGGGAAGCTCCTACGAGCAGTACTTC. Its translation is CASSGFSGGSSYEQYF.